The rows below give T cell receptor beta chains drawn from one sample of a study of blood T cell repertoires in COVID-19. Measured with immunoSEQ multiplex PCR; TCRdb has only the in-frame clones, and not every one. The data show roughly 170,000 clones, less than 85% seen once. The specimen was peripheral blood. The receptors stem from an elderly woman with acute or convalescent COVID-19. The CDR3 runs from the conserved cysteine through the conserved F or W. A D gene is named only where the DNA matches it firmly. Rows give clone size only sometimes, using once, few, many, or a class for an expanded clone.

V,J,D,size,DNA,CDR3
TRBV6-5,TRBJ1-6,-,-,TGTGCCAGCAGTTATGGCAATCCCGACTATAATTCACCCCTCCACTTT,CASSYGNPDYNSPLHF
TRBV6-5,TRBJ2-3,TRBD2,few,TGTGCCAGCAACGGGGGAGGGGGCACAGATACGCAGTATTTT,CASNGGGGTDTQYF
TRBV7-8,TRBJ2-3,TRBD2,-,TGTGCCAGCAGCACCCGGGACTATTGGGGGACAGATACGCAGTATTTT,CASSTRDYWGTDTQYF
TRBV27,TRBJ2-3,-,-,TGTGCCAGCAGTGTGAGACTTACGGGGGACACAGATACGCAGTATTTT,CASSVRLTGDTDTQYF
TRBV6-5,TRBJ1-6,-,few,TGTGCCAGCAGTTCGGACAACTATAATTCACCCCTCCACTTT,CASSSDNYNSPLHF
TRBV10-3,TRBJ1-2,TRBD1,-,TGTGCCATCAGTGCCTCGACAGGGACCTATGGCTACACCTTC,CAISASTGTYGYTF
TRBV19,TRBJ2-1,-,-,TGTGCCAGTAGTATCTCGGGGTTTACCTACTGGGGTGAGCAGTTCTTC,CASSISGFTYWGEQFF
TRBV30,TRBJ1-1,TRBD1,once,TGTGCCCGGGCGGGACAGGGTTTCACTGAAGCTTTCTTT,CARAGQGFTEAFF
TRBV19,TRBJ2-1,-,-,TGTGCCAGTAGTTACTCAGGGTCAGGTGTTAATGAGCAGTTCTTC,CASSYSGSGVNEQFF
TRBV10-3,TRBJ1-2,TRBD1,-,TGTGCCATCGGGTCAGGGGGGCATGGCTACACCTTC,CAIGSGGHGYTF
TRBV4-2,TRBJ2-3,TRBD2,-,TGTGCCAGCAGCCAAGAAGCTAGCGGGAGAAATACGCAGTATTTT,CASSQEASGRNTQYF
TRBV7-3,TRBJ2-1,TRBD2,-,TGTGCCAGCAGCCCAAAAGGGACTAGGGTAGTAAATGAGCAGTTCTTC,CASSPKGTRVVNEQFF
TRBV12-2,TRBJ2-1,-,-,TGTGCAAGTCGCTTAGTAACTAGCATCAAATCCTACAATGAGCAGTTCTTC,CASRLVTSIKSYNEQFF
TRBV4-1,TRBJ1-1,-,-,TGCGCCAGCAGCCAACTTATCTCCAGGGGAGAGGGGAACACTGAAGCTTTCTTT,CASSQLISRGEGNTEAFF
TRBV9,TRBJ2-1,-,few,TGTGCCAGCAGCGTAGCTCTGAGCGATTACCTCACCTACAATGAGCAGTTCTTC,CASSVALSDYLTYNEQFF
TRBV4-2,TRBJ2-3,-,-,TGTGCCAGCAGCCAAGCCGGGAGAGGGGCCACCACAGATACGCAGTATTTT,CASSQAGRGATTDTQYF
TRBV6-2/TRBV6-3,TRBJ1-5,TRBD1,-,TGTGCCAGCAGTTACTACGACAGGGATAATCAGCCCCAGCATTTT,CASSYYDRDNQPQHF
TRBV19,TRBJ2-2,-,once,TGTGCCAGTGGGACGACTAGGGCTTTCACCGGGGAGCTGTTTTTT,CASGTTRAFTGELFF
TRBV11-2,TRBJ1-1,-,-,TGTGCCAGCAGCTTATACGGGGGTAGGAACACTGAAGCTTTCTTT,CASSLYGGRNTEAFF
TRBV5-6,TRBJ2-1,TRBD1,-,TGTGCCAGCAGCCCCTCGGACAGGCCATCCTCCTACAATGAGCAGTTCTTC,CASSPSDRPSSYNEQFF
TRBV27,TRBJ2-3,-,-,TGTGCCAGCAGTTTGGCTAGCACAGATACGCAGTATTTT,CASSLASTDTQYF
TRBV10-3,TRBJ2-7,TRBD1,few,TGTGCCATCAGTGAGTCGACAGGGGACGACGAGCAGTACTTC,CAISESTGDDEQYF
TRBV25-1,TRBJ2-7,-,once,TGTGCCAGCGGCCCGGATGCATGGGGCCACGAGCAGTACTTC,CASGPDAWGHEQYF
TRBV28,TRBJ1-2,-,-,TGTGCCAGCAGTTCCCCGACAGAAGGCTATGGCTACACCTTC,CASSSPTEGYGYTF
TRBV27,TRBJ2-5,TRBD2,-,TGTGCCAGCAGGGATATGGGACTAGCCCTAGAGACCCAGTACTTC,CASRDMGLALETQYF
TRBV7-2,TRBJ2-3,TRBD2,-,TGTGCCAGCAGCTTAGAACTAGCGGGAGGAGATACGCAGTATTTT,CASSLELAGGDTQYF
TRBV5-4,TRBJ1-2,TRBD1,-,TGTGCCAGCAGCTTGAAAGGGGGCATAAACTATGGCTACACCTTC,CASSLKGGINYGYTF
TRBV6-5,TRBJ1-5,TRBD1,-,TGTGCCAGCAGTCAGACAGGGGATAGCAATCAGCCCCAGCATTTT,CASSQTGDSNQPQHF
TRBV4-3,TRBJ2-1,-,-,TGCGCCAGCAGCCACTTAGCCGGTGAGCAGTTCTTC,CASSHLAGEQFF
TRBV9,TRBJ2-7,TRBD2,-,TGTGCCAGCAGCGTAGAAGCTAGCGGGAGCTACGAGCAGTACTTC,CASSVEASGSYEQYF
TRBV27,TRBJ2-7,-,-,TGTGCCAGCAGGCACGGGACCTACGAGCAGTACTTC,CASRHGTYEQYF
TRBV3-1/TRBV3-2,TRBJ2-5,TRBD2,-,TGTGCCAGCAGCCCCCCTTTAGCGGGGAACCGAATGGCCCAGTACTTC,CASSPPLAGNRMAQYF
TRBV3-1/TRBV3-2,TRBJ1-2,TRBD1,-,TGTGCCAGCAGGTCCGGGACAGGGTCCGACCATGGGGTAGGCTACACCTTC,CASRSGTGSDHGVGYTF
TRBV18,TRBJ2-2,-,-,TGTGCCAGCTCACCGCTCTTCGGTCAGGATAACACCGGGGAGCTGTTTTTT,CASSPLFGQDNTGELFF
TRBV2,TRBJ1-3,TRBD1,-,TGTGCCAGCCAGGGACAGTCCTTCTCTGGAAACACCATATATTTT,CASQGQSFSGNTIYF
TRBV28,TRBJ1-1,-,-,TGTGCTCAGGCCAACACTGAAGCTTTCTTT,CAQANTEAFF
TRBV6-5,TRBJ2-2,-,-,TGTGCCAGCAGTTACGGCGGTTTTACCGGGGAGCTGTTTTTT,CASSYGGFTGELFF
TRBV2,TRBJ2-3,-,-,TGTGCCAGCAGTAGGTGGACAGCGAAGGCAGATACGCAGTATTTT,CASSRWTAKADTQYF
TRBV28,TRBJ2-5,TRBD2,-,TGTGCCAGCAGTTCAAGCGGGGCAGGATCCGTCCAAGAGACCCAGTACTTC,CASSSSGAGSVQETQYF